This entry concerns a single T cell receptor (beta chain). Its antigen is undetermined. Amplification used 52 TRBV primers and 13 TRBJ primers. The method was immunoSEQ multiplex PCR; TCRdb's version includes in-frame clones alone and lacks a portion of them. The sample holds tens of thousands of clones, about 89% seen once. The sample comes from a study of regulatory T cells. General observations from the study: In CD3G-deficient patients, conventional CD4+ T cells were enriched for hydrophobic CDR3 residues at positions 6 and 7. Patient repertoires had restricted TRB V-J pairs and skewed V and J usage, most in Tregs.

From germline, CDR1 is SGHRS and CDR2 YFSETQ. V lost 4 bases, J lost 2 bases, and 17 bases lay in between. The CDR3 has 16 residues. This TCR came from a person aged 18-30 years with CD3G deficiency. V usage is TRBV5-1 and J usage is TRBJ2-3; the D gene is possibly TRBD2 (6 bases). Material: conventional CD4+ T cells sorted from blood. The CDR3 sequence is CASSVATREATDTQYF. Written as DNA, the CDR3 is TGCGCCAGCAGCGTCGCGACTAGAGAAGCCACAGATACGCAGTATTTT.